This entry features one T cell receptor beta chain sequence. Its target is not known. The data stem from a study of cytomegalovirus exposure and HLA in healthy donors. Study-wide points: About 90% or about 30% of the time was how often most TCR beta V segments were productive, according to an earlier analysis. In all likelihood, a cluster of highly shared sequence variants was a sequencing artifact. Later analysis suggested most CMV-associated TCR beta chains were HLA-restricted. Accurate prediction of most subjects' HLA-A and HLA-B alleles from TCR beta sequences was reported.

The CDR3 spans 14 residues. V was trimmed by 5 bases and J by 3 bases, leaving 11 bases between them. Per germline, CDR1 SNHLY and CDR2 FYNNEI. The study ran its PCR with 60 Vbeta and 13 Jbeta primers. TCRdb's table, derived via immunoSEQ multiplex PCR, lists solely in-frame clones and lacks some. The table lists some 140,000 clones, 80% of them singletons. This receptor was identified in a man aged 25-45 years in good health and CMV-seropositive. The sequenced sample consisted of PBMCs. The rearrangement links TRBV2 to TRBJ1-5, with D perhaps matching TRBD1 (6 bases). CDR3: CASSPRDNNQPQHF. Written as DNA, the CDR3 is TGTGCCAGCAGTCCCCGGGACAACAATCAGCCCCAGCATTTT.